This paragraph covers one TCR beta chain sequence. Its antigen specificity is not known. The sample holds no much larger clone one base away, and base qualities are not on file. The sample is drawn from a study of T cell changes during pregnancy in multiple sclerosis (dated by TCRdb to the late 2010s). Context from the whole study: Changes in the T cell repertoire over the course of pregnancy were examined in this study in women with multiple sclerosis.

In the germline V gene, CDR1 corresponds to SGHAT and CDR2 to FQNNGV. The CDR3 measures 12 amino acids from cysteine to phenylalanine. Just the 36-base CDR3 DNA is kept, in frame starting at base 1. The V end gives up 6 bases and the J end 5 bases, leaving 3 bases in the junction not matched to a gene. Libraries were prepared through the immunoSEQ multiplex PCR assay. Held by TCRdb, this immuneACCESS table contains in-frame sequences only and omits some clones. Under half of the omission traces to an unresolved V gene where checked; the cause of the rest is unknown. A total of approximately 60,000 clones appear in this sample, roughly 88% of them only once. The top ten constitute roughly 6.5% of the sample.

In this chain, TRBV11-2 is recombined with TRBJ2-5, with 7 bases matching TRBD2. This specimen was peripheral blood, taken in the third trimester of pregnancy. This sequence was found in a female donor in good health, enrolled as a control in a pregnancy study. The sequenced DNA is TGTGCCAGCAGTGGACTAGAGGAGACCCAGTACTTC. It is translated as CASSGLEETQYF.